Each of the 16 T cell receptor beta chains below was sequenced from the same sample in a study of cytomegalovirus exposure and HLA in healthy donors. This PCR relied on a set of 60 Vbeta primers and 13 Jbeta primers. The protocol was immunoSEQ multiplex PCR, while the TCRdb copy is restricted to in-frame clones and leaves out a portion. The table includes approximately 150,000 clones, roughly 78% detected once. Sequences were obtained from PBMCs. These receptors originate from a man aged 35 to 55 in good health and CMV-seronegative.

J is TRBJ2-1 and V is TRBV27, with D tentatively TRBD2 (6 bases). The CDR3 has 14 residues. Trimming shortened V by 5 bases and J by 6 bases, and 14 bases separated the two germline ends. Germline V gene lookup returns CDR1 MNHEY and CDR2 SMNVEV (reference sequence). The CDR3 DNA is TGTGCCAGCAGTGAGCGGGTGGGGGGCAATGAGCAGTTCTTC. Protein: CASSERVGGNEQFF.

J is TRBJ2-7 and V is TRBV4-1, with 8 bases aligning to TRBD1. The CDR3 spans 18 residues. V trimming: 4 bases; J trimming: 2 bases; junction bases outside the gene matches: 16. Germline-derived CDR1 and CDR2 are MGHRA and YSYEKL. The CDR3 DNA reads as TGCGCCAGCAGCCGGGACAGGTCCAGCTCCGGACTAACCTACGAGCAGTACTTC. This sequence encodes CASSRDRSSSGLTYEQYF.

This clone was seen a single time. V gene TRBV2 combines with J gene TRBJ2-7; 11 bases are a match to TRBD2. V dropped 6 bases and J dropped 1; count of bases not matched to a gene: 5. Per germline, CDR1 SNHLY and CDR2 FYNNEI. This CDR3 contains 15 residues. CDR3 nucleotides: TGTGCCAGCAGCCGTCGACTAGCGGGGTCCTACGAGCAGTACTTC. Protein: CASSRRLAGSYEQYF.

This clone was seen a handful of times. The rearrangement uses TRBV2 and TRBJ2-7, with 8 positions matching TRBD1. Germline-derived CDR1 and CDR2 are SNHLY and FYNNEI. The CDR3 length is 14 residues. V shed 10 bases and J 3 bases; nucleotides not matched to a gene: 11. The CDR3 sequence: CATSSRTGIYEQYF. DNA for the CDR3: TGTGCCACCTCCTCCAGGACAGGGATCTACGAGCAGTACTTC.

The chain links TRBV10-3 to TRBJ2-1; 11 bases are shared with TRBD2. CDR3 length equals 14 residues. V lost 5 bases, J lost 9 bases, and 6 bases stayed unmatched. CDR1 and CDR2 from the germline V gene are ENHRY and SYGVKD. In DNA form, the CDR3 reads TGTGCCATCAGTTCACAACTAGCGGGAGTTGAGCAGTTCTTC. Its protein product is CAISSQLAGVEQFF.

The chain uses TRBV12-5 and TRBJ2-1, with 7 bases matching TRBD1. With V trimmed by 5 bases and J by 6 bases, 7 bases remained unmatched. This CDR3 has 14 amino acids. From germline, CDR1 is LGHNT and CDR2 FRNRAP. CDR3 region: CASGPPGQLNEQFF. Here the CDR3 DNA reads TGTGCTAGTGGTCCGCCGGGACAGCTCAATGAGCAGTTCTTC.

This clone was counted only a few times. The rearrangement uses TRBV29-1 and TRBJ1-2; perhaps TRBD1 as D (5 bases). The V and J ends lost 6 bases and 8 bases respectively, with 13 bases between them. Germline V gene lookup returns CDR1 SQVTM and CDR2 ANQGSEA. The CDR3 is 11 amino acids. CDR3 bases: TGCAGCGTAAAGTCGGGGGTCGGCTACACCTTC. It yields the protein CSVKSGVGYTF.

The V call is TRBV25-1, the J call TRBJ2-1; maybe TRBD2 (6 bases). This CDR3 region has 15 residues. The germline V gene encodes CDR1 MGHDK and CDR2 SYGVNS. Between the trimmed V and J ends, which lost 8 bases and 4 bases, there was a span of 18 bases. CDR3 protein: CASRTNLAGYNEQFF. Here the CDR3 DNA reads TGTGCCAGCCGGACTAACCTAGCTGGGTACAATGAGCAGTTCTTC.

This CDR3 reads CASSYLAGNNEQFF. The CDR3 DNA follows: TGTGCCAGCAGTTACTTAGCGGGGAACAATGAGCAGTTCTTC. The rearrangement links TRBV6-6 to TRBJ2-1; 8 bases are shared with TRBD2. J lost 5 bases, V lost 1 base, and 1 base had no gene match. The length of the CDR3 is 14 residues. In germline, CDR1 is MNHNY, CDR2 SVGAGI (reference sequence).

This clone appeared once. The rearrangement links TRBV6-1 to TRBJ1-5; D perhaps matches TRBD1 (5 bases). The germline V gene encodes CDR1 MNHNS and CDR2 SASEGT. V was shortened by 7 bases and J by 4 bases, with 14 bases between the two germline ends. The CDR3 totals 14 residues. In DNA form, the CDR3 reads TGTGCCAGCAATCCCGCGGCAGGGAATCAGCCCCAGCATTTT. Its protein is CASNPAAGNQPQHF.

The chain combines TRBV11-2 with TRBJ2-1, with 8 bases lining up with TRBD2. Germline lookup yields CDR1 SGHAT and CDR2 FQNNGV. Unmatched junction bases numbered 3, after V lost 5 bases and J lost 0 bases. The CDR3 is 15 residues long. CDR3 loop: CASSQSGSSYNEQFF. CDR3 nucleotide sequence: TGTGCCAGCAGCCAGAGCGGGAGCTCCTACAATGAGCAGTTCTTC.

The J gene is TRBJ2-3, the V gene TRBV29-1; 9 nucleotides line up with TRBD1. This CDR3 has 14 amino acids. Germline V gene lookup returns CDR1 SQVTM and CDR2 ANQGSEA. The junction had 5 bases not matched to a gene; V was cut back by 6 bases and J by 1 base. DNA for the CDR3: TGCAGCGTCCGGACAGGGGTCGGCACAGATACGCAGTATTTT. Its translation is CSVRTGVGTDTQYF.

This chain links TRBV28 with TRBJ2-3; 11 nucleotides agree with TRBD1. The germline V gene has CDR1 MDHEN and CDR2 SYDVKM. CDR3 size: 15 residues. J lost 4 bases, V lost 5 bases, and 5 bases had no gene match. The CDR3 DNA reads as TGTGCCAGCAGTCACGGACAGGGGGCATCAGATACGCAGTATTTT. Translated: CASSHGQGASDTQYF.

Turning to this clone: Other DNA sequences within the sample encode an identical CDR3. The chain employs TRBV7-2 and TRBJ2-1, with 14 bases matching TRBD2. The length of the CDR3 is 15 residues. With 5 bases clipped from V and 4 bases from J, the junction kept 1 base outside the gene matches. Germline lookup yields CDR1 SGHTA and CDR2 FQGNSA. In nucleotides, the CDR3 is TGTGCCAGCAGCAGACTAGCGGGAGGGTACAATGAGCAGTTCTTC. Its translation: CASSRLAGGYNEQFF.

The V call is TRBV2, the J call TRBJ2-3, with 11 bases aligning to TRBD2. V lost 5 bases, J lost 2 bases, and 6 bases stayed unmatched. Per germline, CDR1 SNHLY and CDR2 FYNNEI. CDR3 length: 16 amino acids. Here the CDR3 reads CASSRTSGPLTDTQYF. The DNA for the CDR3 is TGTGCCAGCAGTCGGACTAGCGGGCCGCTCACAGATACGCAGTATTTT.

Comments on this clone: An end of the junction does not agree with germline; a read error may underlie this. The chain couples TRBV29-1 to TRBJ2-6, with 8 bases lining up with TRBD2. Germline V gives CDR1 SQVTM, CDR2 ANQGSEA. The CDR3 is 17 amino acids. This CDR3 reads CSVPGREGIPGANGLTF. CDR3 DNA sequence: TGCAGCGTTCCAGGACGGGAGGGCATCCCTGGGGCCAACGGCCTGACTTTC.